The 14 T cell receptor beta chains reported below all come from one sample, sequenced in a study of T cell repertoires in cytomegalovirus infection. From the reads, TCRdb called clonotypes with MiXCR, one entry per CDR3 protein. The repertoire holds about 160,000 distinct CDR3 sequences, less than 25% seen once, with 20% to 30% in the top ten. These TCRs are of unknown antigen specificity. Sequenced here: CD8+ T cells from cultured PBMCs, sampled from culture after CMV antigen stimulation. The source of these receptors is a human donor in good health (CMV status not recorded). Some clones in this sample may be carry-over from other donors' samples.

The CDR3 loop is CASSEEGGHSYNEQFF. The CDR3 region has the DNA TGTGCCAGCAGTGAAGAAGGGGGGCACTCCTACAATGAGCAGTTCTTC. V and J are TRBV6-1 and TRBJ2-1; D is perhaps TRBD1 or TRBD2 (6 bases each). V was trimmed by 1 base and J by 0 bases, leaving 10 bases between them. This CDR3 is built from 16 residues. Germline lookup yields CDR1 MNHNS and CDR2 SASEGT.

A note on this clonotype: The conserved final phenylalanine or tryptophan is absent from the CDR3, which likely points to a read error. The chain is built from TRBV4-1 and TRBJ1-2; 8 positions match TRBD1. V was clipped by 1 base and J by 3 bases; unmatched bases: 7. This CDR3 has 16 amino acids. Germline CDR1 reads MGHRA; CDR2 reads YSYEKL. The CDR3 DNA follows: TGCGCCAGCAGCCAAGCTGTGACAGGGGAATACTATGGCTACACCATC. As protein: CASSQAVTGEYYGYTI.

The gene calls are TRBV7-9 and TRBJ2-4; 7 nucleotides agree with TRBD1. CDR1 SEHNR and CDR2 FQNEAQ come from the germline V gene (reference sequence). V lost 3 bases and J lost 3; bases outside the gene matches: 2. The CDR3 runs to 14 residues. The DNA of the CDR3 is TGTGCCAGCAGCTTCCGGGACAGCAAAAACATTCAGTACTTC. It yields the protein CASSFRDSKNIQYF. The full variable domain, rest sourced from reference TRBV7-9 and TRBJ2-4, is DTGVSQNPRHKITKRGQNVTFRCDPISEHNRLYWYRQTLGQGPEFLTYFQNEAQLEKSRLLSDRFSAERPKGSFSTLEIQRTEQGDSAMYLCASSFRDSKNIQYFGAGTRLSVL.

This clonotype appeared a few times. Here the CDR3 reads CASSRAGQGNEKLFF. The DNA of the CDR3 is TGTGCCAGCAGCCGGGCGGGACAGGGGAATGAAAAACTGTTTTTT. The V call is TRBV7-9, the J call TRBJ1-4; 10 bases map to TRBD1. CDR3 length: 15 residues. With V trimmed by 5 bases and J by 5 bases, 5 bases remained unmatched. Germline lookup yields CDR1 SEHNR and CDR2 FQNEAQ (reference sequence).

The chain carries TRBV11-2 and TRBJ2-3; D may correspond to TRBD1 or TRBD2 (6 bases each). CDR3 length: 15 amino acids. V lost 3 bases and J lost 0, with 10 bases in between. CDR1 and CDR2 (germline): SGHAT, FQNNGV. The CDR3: CASSFEGGSTDTQYF. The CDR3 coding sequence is TGTGCCAGCAGCTTCGAGGGGGGTAGCACAGATACGCAGTATTTT.

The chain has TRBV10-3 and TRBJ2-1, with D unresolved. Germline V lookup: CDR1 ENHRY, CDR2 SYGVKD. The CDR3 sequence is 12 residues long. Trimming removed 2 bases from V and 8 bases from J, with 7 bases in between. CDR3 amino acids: CAISEGLDEQFF. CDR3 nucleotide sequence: TGTGCCATCAGTGAGGGCCTAGATGAGCAGTTCTTC.

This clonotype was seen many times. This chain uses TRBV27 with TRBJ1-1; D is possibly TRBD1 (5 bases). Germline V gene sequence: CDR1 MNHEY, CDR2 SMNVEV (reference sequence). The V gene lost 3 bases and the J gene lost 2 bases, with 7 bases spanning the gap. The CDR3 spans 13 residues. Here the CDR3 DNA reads TGTGCCAGCAGTTTCACAGGAAACACTGAAGCTTTCTTT. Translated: CASSFTGNTEAFF.

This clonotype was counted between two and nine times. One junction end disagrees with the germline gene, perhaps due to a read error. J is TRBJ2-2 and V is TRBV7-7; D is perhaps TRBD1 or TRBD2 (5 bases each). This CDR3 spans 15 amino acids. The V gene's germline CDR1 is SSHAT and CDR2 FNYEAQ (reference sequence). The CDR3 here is CASSLVGVGTGELFF. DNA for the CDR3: TGTGCTAGCAGCTTAGTGGGGGTCGGCACCGGGGAGCTGTTTTTT.

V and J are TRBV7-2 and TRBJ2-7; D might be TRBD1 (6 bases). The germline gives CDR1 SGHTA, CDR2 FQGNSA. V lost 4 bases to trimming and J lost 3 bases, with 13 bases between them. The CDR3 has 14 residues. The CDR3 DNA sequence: TGTGCCAGCAGCTGGACACAGGGTTTCTACGAGCAGTACTTC. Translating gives CASSWTQGFYEQYF.

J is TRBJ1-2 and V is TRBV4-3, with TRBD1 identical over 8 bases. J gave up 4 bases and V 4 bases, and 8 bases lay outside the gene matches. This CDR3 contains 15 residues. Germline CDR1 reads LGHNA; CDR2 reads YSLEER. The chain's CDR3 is CASSPSYDRGYGYTF. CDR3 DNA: TGCGCCAGCAGCCCCTCCTATGACAGGGGCTATGGCTACACCTTC.

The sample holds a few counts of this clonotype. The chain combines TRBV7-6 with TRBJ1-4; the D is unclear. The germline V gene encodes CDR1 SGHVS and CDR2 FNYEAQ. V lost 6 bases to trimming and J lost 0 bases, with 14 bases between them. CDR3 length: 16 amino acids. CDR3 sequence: CASSSLPITTNEKLFF. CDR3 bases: TGTGCCAGCAGTTCCCTCCCCATTACAACTAATGAAAAACTGTTTTTT.

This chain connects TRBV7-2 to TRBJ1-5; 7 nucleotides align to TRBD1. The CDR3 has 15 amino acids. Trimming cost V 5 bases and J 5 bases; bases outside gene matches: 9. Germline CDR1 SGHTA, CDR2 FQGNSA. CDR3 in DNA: TGTGCCAGCAGCCACAGGGGCTATATAGATCAGCCCCAGCATTTT. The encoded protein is CASSHRGYIDQPQHF. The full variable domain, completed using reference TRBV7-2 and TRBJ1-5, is GAGVSQSPSNKVTEKGKDVELRCDPISGHTALYWYRQSLGQGLEFLIYFQGNSAPDKSGLPSDRFSAERTGGSVSTLTIQRTQQEDSAVYLCASSHRGYIDQPQHFGDGTRLSIL.

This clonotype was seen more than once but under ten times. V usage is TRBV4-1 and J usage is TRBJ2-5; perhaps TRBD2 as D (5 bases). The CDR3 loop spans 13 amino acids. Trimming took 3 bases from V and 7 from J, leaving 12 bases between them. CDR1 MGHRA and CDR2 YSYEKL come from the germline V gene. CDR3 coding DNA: TGCGCCAGCAGCCACGAGGAGGAGCGGACCCAGTACTTC. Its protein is CASSHEEERTQYF.

The CDR3 DNA sequence: TGTGCCAGCAGTTACCAACAGGGGGAGAAGACGAACTATGGCTACACCTTC. Its translation: CASSYQQGEKTNYGYTF. V gene TRBV27 combines with J gene TRBJ1-2, with TRBD1 identical over 8 bases. With V trimmed by 4 bases and J by 2 bases, 12 bases remained unmatched. CDR1 is MNHEY and CDR2 is SMNVEV in the germline V gene (reference sequence). The CDR3 consists of 17 residues.